The clone carrying this T cell receptor (beta chain) has only a few counts. The antigen is unknown. Study results and caveats: Greatest tumor Treg TCR overlap was with tumor naive CD4+ cells. Whole repertoires were not studied in the larger cohort, only one V-J beta rearrangement.

CD4+CD45RO+CD25- cells were isolated as memory CD4+ T cells. The germline CDR1 and CDR2 sequences are SGHRS and YFSETQ. The CDR3 has 15 residues. V shed 7 bases, J shed 4 bases, and the junction held 11 bases outside the gene matches. TCRdb reanalysed the 5' RACE reads using MiXCR and keeps one entry per CDR3 protein. The data contain around 30,000 distinct CDR3 sequences, around a quarter of them singletons. The sample comprised memory CD4+ T cells sorted from blood. Subset defined: memory CD4+ T cells, CD4+CD45RO+CD25-. The chain links TRBV5-1 to TRBJ2-5; 9 nucleotides agree with TRBD1. The clonotype originates from a female donor with breast cancer. The DNA of the CDR3 is TGCGCCAGCGACCCGGGACAGGGAGTCCCAGAGACCCAGTACTTC. Translation: CASDPGQGVPETQYF.